What follows are 30 T cell receptor beta chains derived from one specimen sequenced in a study of radiotherapy plus CTLA-4 blockade in lung cancer. Sequencing was performed with immunoSEQ multiplex PCR; in TCRdb, only in-frame clones are kept and a portion is missing. The table shows tens of thousands of clones, with approximately 80% occurring only once. The starting material was peripheral blood, obtained from a patient treated with radiotherapy plus ipilimumab. Receptor source: a human donor with non-small cell lung cancer that progressed on radiotherapy plus ipilimumab.

The chain is built from TRBV10-1 and TRBJ2-5; tentative D call: TRBD2 (6 bases). The germline CDR1 and CDR2 sequences are WNHNN and SYGVQD (reference sequence). V was shortened by 8 bases and J by 2 bases, with 15 bases between the two germline ends. The length of the CDR3 is 14 residues. CDR3 bases: TGCGCCAGCTCTCTAGGAGGGCCACAAGAGACCCAGTACTTC. As protein: CASSLGGPQETQYF.

The chain is built from TRBV28 and TRBJ2-1; TRBD2 matches 11 bases. Losses at the gene ends were 2 bases for V and 6 bases for J; bases not matched to a gene: 3. Germline CDR1 is MDHEN and CDR2 is SYDVKM. The length of the CDR3 is 15 residues. The CDR3 DNA reads as TGTGCCAGCAGTTTACTAGCGGGAGGTATCAATGAGCAGTTCTTC. Amino acids: CASSLLAGGINEQFF.

V usage is TRBV6-6 and J usage is TRBJ2-1; D remains ambiguous. Trimming left V 5 bases short and J 8 bases short, with 13 bases between. This CDR3 contains 13 residues. Germline V lookup: CDR1 MNHNY, CDR2 SVGAGI (reference sequence). CDR3 residues: CASSDSPFHEQFF. CDR3 DNA: TGTGCCAGCAGTGATTCCCCGTTCCATGAGCAGTTCTTC.

This chain uses TRBV6-6 with TRBJ2-7; a possible D gene is TRBD1 (5 bases). This CDR3 spans 14 amino acids. V was pared by 6 bases and J by 1 base, with 13 bases between. Per germline, CDR1 MNHNY and CDR2 SVGAGI (reference sequence). CDR3 DNA sequence: TGTGCCAGCAGCCGCACTGACAGTTCCTACGAGCAGTACGTC. This translates into CASSRTDSSYEQYV.

V is TRBV5-1 and J is TRBJ1-5; TRBD1 is a possible D gene (5 bases). Trimming took off 0 bases at V and 2 bases at J, with 6 bases between the two ends. The CDR3 totals 14 residues. Per the germline V gene, CDR1 is SGHRS and CDR2 is YFSETQ. The CDR3, as DNA: TGCGCCAGCAGCTTGGAGGGACGCAATCAGCCCCAGCATTTT. It translates to CASSLEGRNQPQHF.

The sample holds one count of this clone. The chain combines TRBV7-2 with TRBJ2-6, with 8 bases identical to TRBD2. The CDR3 consists of 16 residues. Germline lookup yields CDR1 SGHTA and CDR2 FQGNSA. V gave up 11 bases and J gave up 0 bases; unmatched junction bases: 9. As DNA, the CDR3 is TGTGCCCCGGGGGGGGAAGTCCTCTCTGGGGCCAACGTCCTGACTTTC. Translation: CAPGGEVLSGANVLTF. Full variable domain (rest looked up from reference TRBV7-2 and TRBJ2-6): GAGVSQSPSNKVTEKGKDVELRCDPISGHTALYWYRQSLGQGLEFLIYFQGNSAPDKSGLPSDRFSAERTGGSVSTLTIQRTQQEDSAVYLCAPGGEVLSGANVLTFGAGSRLTVL.

This chain joins TRBV11-3 and TRBJ2-2, with D uncertain. The length of the CDR3 is 11 residues. The V end lost 3 bases, the J end lost 7 bases, and 3 bases lay between the germline ends. Looked up from germline, CDR1 is SGHNT and CDR2 is YENEEA. The CDR3 DNA sequence: TGTGCCAGCAGCTTCGGCGGGGAGCTGTTTTTT. It yields the protein CASSFGGELFF.

V usage is TRBV4-1 and J usage is TRBJ1-1; a weak D match, TRBD1 (6 bases). The CDR3 consists of 13 residues. Germline CDR1 reads MGHRA; CDR2 reads YSYEKL. The V and J ends lost 7 bases and 3 bases respectively, with 12 bases between them. The CDR3 bases are TGCGCCAGCACCAGGGGCGGGGACACTGAAGCTTTCTTT. As protein: CASTRGGDTEAFF.

The chain joins TRBV11-3 to TRBJ1-1, with D unresolved. This CDR3 comprises 14 residues. The V and J ends lost 0 bases and 2 bases respectively, with 7 bases between them. Germline assignment: CDR1 SGHNT and CDR2 YENEEA. The CDR3 spells CASSLEGENTEAFF. The CDR3 nucleotides read TGTGCCAGCAGCTTAGAAGGCGAAAACACTGAAGCTTTCTTT. The variable domain in full, with the rest retrieved from reference TRBV11-3 and TRBJ1-1, is EAGVVQSPRYKIIEKKQPVAFWCNPISGHNTLYWYLQNLGQGPELLIRYENEEAVDDSQLPKDRFSAERLKGVDSTLKIQPAELGDSAVYLCASSLEGENTEAFFGQGTRLTVV.

V is TRBV7-9 and J is TRBJ2-5, with a tentative D call TRBD1 (5 bases). Trimming removed 5 bases at V and 2 bases at J, with 15 bases between. This CDR3 is 15 amino acids long. CDR1 and CDR2 (germline): SEHNR, FQNEAQ (reference sequence). CDR3 sequence: CASSNDRGQQETQYF. The CDR3 DNA follows: TGTGCCAGCAGCAACGATAGGGGCCAACAAGAGACCCAGTACTTC.

The CDR3 DNA reads as TGTGCCAGCTCACCATATGGGGGAAATCAGCCCCAGCATTTT. It codes for CASSPYGGNQPQHF. The chain has TRBV18 and TRBJ1-5, with D possibly matching TRBD1 (5 bases). CDR3 size: 14 residues. CDR1 and CDR2 (germline): KGHSH, LQKENI. The V end lost 2 bases, the J end lost 4 bases, and 9 bases lay between the germline ends.

In its sample, this clone was seen a few times. J is TRBJ1-1 and V is TRBV30; D not resolved. V dropped 3 bases and J dropped 5 bases, with 13 bases sitting between them. CDR3 length equals 13 residues. Per the germline V gene, CDR1 is GTSNPN and CDR2 is SVGIG (reference sequence). The CDR3: CAWRSMGGTEAFF. In DNA form, the CDR3 reads TGTGCCTGGAGGTCCATGGGTGGTACTGAAGCTTTCTTT.

The genes are TRBV18 and TRBJ2-2; D call uncertain. This CDR3 is 12 amino acids long. The V gene lost 3 bases and the J gene lost 1 base, with 0 bases spanning the gap. CDR1 is KGHSH, CDR2 LQKENI, per germline. The DNA of the CDR3 is TGTGCCAGCTCACCGAACACCGGGGAGCTGTTTTTT. Encoded protein: CASSPNTGELFF.

This sequence joins TRBV9 and TRBJ2-1; 10 bases map to TRBD2. Germline V CDR1 and CDR2: SGDLS, YYNGEE. With V trimmed by 0 bases and J by 2 bases, 14 bases remained unmatched. The CDR3 runs to 20 residues. Here the CDR3 reads CASSVVGLAGGAGTYNEQFF. The CDR3 DNA sequence: TGTGCCAGCAGCGTAGTCGGGTTAGCGGGAGGAGCTGGGACCTACAATGAGCAGTTCTTC.

A few counts support this clone. The chain employs TRBV5-6 and TRBJ2-4; a possible D gene is TRBD2 (5 bases). V dropped 0 bases and J dropped 0 bases, with 10 bases sitting between them. The CDR3 contains 16 residues. Looked up from germline, CDR1 is SGHDT and CDR2 is YYEEEE. The CDR3 here is CASSLVRELAKNIQYF. The CDR3 region has the DNA TGTGCCAGCAGCTTGGTGAGGGAACTAGCCAAAAACATTCAGTACTTC.

This chain joins TRBV9 and TRBJ2-2, with D unresolved. Germline V CDR1 and CDR2: SGDLS, YYNGEE. The CDR3 is made up of 16 amino acids. Trimming cost V 0 bases and J 5 bases, with 14 bases left between them. CDR3 sequence: CASSVESSRRTGELFF. The CDR3 DNA is TGTGCCAGCAGCGTAGAGTCGTCTAGGCGGACCGGGGAGCTGTTTTTT.

V is TRBV6-1 and J is TRBJ2-7; 11 nucleotides align to TRBD1. This CDR3 has 14 amino acids. The V and J ends lost 9 bases and 3 bases, in that order; junction bases with no gene match: 7. Germline CDR1 MNHNS, CDR2 SASEGT. The CDR3, as DNA: TGTGCCAGTGAAGGGACAGGGGGTCGCTACGAGCAGTACGTC. It codes for CASEGTGGRYEQYV.

The chain has TRBV6-1 and TRBJ2-3; D is possibly TRBD2 (6 bases). Deletions cut 7 bases from V and 0 bases from J, with 11 bases between. Germline V gives CDR1 MNHNS, CDR2 SASEGT. The CDR3 consists of 14 residues. CDR3 region: CASTGVFSTDTQYF. CDR3 bases: TGTGCCAGCACGGGGGTATTTAGCACAGATACGCAGTATTTT.

The chain couples TRBV27 to TRBJ2-1; D ambiguous. The CDR3 is 14 residues long. Looked up from germline, CDR1 is MNHEY and CDR2 is SMNVEV (reference sequence). V was clipped by 0 bases and J by 5 bases, with 8 bases between them. CDR3 sequence reads: CASSLSITHNEQFF. In nucleotides, the CDR3 is TGTGCCAGCAGTTTATCCATAACCCACAATGAGCAGTTCTTC.

DNA of the CDR3: TGCGCCAGCAGCAGCGCCCCTTCGGACGAGCAGTACTTC. Translated, it gives CASSSAPSDEQYF. The chain couples TRBV5-1 to TRBJ2-7; no clear D. The CDR3 has 13 residues. V was shortened by 4 bases and J by 5 bases, with 13 bases between the two germline ends. Germline assignment: CDR1 SGHRS and CDR2 YFSETQ.

The genes are TRBV28 and TRBJ1-2; a possible D gene is TRBD1 (5 bases). Deletions cut 6 bases from V and 0 bases from J, with 11 bases between. Germline V CDR1 and CDR2: MDHEN, SYDVKM. This CDR3 comprises 14 residues. CDR3 protein: CASSIQATNYGYTF. CDR3 sequence (DNA): TGTGCCAGCAGCATACAGGCGACTAACTATGGCTACACCTTC.

The genes are TRBV4-1 and TRBJ2-7; 9 bases fit TRBD1. Germline values: CDR1 MGHRA, CDR2 YSYEKL. The CDR3 consists of 14 residues. With 4 bases clipped from V and 5 bases from J, the junction kept 6 bases outside the gene matches. CDR3 in DNA: TGCGCCAGCAGCCTTAGACAGGGGGACAACGAGCAGTACTTC. Translating it yields CASSLRQGDNEQYF.

Only a few counts were recorded for this clone. This chain joins TRBV10-3 and TRBJ1-3; 7 nucleotides align to TRBD1. After removal of 6 bases from V and 0 bases from J, the junction contained 2 bases not matched to a gene. CDR1 is ENHRY and CDR2 is SYGVKD in the germline V gene. This CDR3 comprises 14 residues. This CDR3 is CAISRDSSGNTIYF. CDR3 bases: TGTGCCATCAGCAGGGACAGCTCTGGAAACACCATATATTTT.

This sequence joins TRBV2 and TRBJ2-3, with 9 bases lining up with TRBD2. J was trimmed by 4 bases and V by 6 bases; bases with no gene match: 14. The CDR3 is 17 amino acids. Germline-derived CDR1 and CDR2 are SNHLY and FYNNEI. The CDR3 reads CASRQGGTSTPADTQYF. DNA for the CDR3: TGTGCCAGCAGGCAAGGCGGGACTAGCACGCCCGCAGATACGCAGTATTTT.

The chain uses TRBV9 and TRBJ2-1; the match to TRBD1 covers 7 bases. This CDR3 region has 15 residues. The trim removed 0 bases at V and 6 bases at J, leaving 6 bases unmatched. CDR1 is SGDLS, CDR2 YYNGEE, per germline. CDR3 sequence (DNA): TGTGCCAGCAGCGTAGGGACGACAGGGTTCAATGAGCAGTTCTTC. It encodes CASSVGTTGFNEQFF.

This chain connects TRBV29-1 to TRBJ1-3, with TRBD1 matching over 8 bases. Unmatched junction bases numbered 10, after V lost 6 bases and J lost 0 bases. The germline gives CDR1 SQVTM, CDR2 ANQGSEA. This CDR3 comprises 16 residues. The CDR3 DNA reads TGCAGCGTCCATGGAACAGGGGGAAGCTCTGGAAACACCATATATTTT. This translates into CSVHGTGGSSGNTIYF.

This clone appeared a few times. The CDR3 DNA sequence: TGCGCCAGCAGCCGGCTAGCGGGAGGCGCAGATACGCAGTATTTT. This encodes CASSRLAGGADTQYF. The rearrangement joins TRBV4-1 to TRBJ2-3; 11 positions agree with TRBD2. The junction had 4 bases not matched to a gene; V was cut back by 4 bases and J by 4 bases. This CDR3 has 15 residues. Germline V gives CDR1 MGHRA, CDR2 YSYEKL.

This clone was picked up many times. The rearrangement uses TRBV7-9 and TRBJ1-4; D call uncertain. This CDR3 spans 16 amino acids. V was trimmed by 4 bases and J by 1 base, leaving 13 bases between them. The V gene's germline CDR1 is SEHNR and CDR2 FQNEAQ (reference sequence). CDR3 sequence reads: CASSSEAARTNEKLFF. CDR3 bases: TGTGCCAGCAGCTCGGAGGCGGCAAGAACTAATGAAAAACTGTTTTTT. The whole variable domain, remainder taken from reference TRBV7-9 and TRBJ1-4, is DTGVSQNPRHKITKRGQNVTFRCDPISEHNRLYWYRQTLGQGPEFLTYFQNEAQLEKSRLLSDRFSAERPKGSFSTLEIQRTEQGDSAMYLCASSSEAARTNEKLFFGSGTQLSVL.

The chain employs TRBV29-1 and TRBJ2-1; D is undetermined. CDR3 size: 14 residues. Trimming shortened V by 3 bases and J by 7 bases, and 16 bases separated the two germline ends. In germline, CDR1 is SQVTM, CDR2 ANQGSEA. CDR3 in amino acids: CSVEWAETANEQFF. The CDR3 bases are TGCAGCGTTGAGTGGGCGGAGACCGCGAATGAGCAGTTCTTC.

The chain recombines TRBV4-1 with TRBJ2-7; 11 nucleotides match TRBD2. V shed 4 bases and J 3 bases; nucleotides not matched to a gene: 5. This CDR3 comprises 15 residues. Germline V lookup: CDR1 MGHRA, CDR2 YSYEKL. CDR3 amino acids: CASSPIAGGDYEQYF. In nucleotides, the CDR3 is TGCGCCAGCAGCCCTATAGCGGGAGGGGACTACGAGCAGTACTTC.